This T cell receptor (beta chain) was recovered during a study of OX40 agonist ivuxolimab in advanced cancers. Overall study context: Enrolled patients in dose escalation had cancers that were hepatocellular carcinoma, melanoma, renal cell or head and neck cancer. Three partial responders included one hepatocellular carcinoma patient and two cutaneous melanoma patients.

Sequencing was performed with immunoSEQ multiplex PCR; in TCRdb, only in-frame clones are kept and a portion is missing. The sample yields about 58,000 clones, approximately 87% seen once. General study findings and limits: Clonal expansion was seen in CD4+ and CD8+ blood T cells by week 6 at 0.1 to 3.0 mg/kg.

About this clone: Antigen unknown. Other DNA sequences in the sample encode the same CDR3.

From germline, CDR1 is LNHDA and CDR2 SQIVND (reference sequence). The CDR3 has 14 amino acids. The V end lost 1 base, the J end lost 5 bases, and 11 bases lay between the germline ends. This sequence originates from an adult with an advanced solid tumor such as melanoma, head and neck, liver or kidney cancer. The starting material was CD4+ or CD8+ T cells sorted from blood, obtained in a trial of the OX40 agonist ivuxolimab. The chain joins TRBV19 to TRBJ1-1; D perhaps matches TRBD1 (5 bases). CDR3 region: CASSIGEGNTEAFF. CDR3 nucleotide sequence: TGTGCCAGTAGTATAGGGGAGGGGAATACTGAAGCTTTCTTT.